This T cell receptor beta chain was observed in a study of technical replicates of blood from several donors. The protocol was immunoSEQ multiplex PCR, while the TCRdb copy is restricted to in-frame clones and leaves out a portion. The sample has nearly 80,000 clones; about 90% are singletons. Germline-derived CDR1 and CDR2 are SGHVS and FQNEAQ. V lost 3 bases to trimming and J lost 4 bases; unmatched junction nucleotides: 6. The CDR3 has 15 amino acids. J is TRBJ2-7 and V is TRBV7-8; 10 bases line up with TRBD2. The sequencing sample was made of T cells isolated from PBMCs. The origin of this receptor is a human donor in good health. The CDR3 sequence: CASSFGLAASYEQYF. Written as DNA, the CDR3 is TGTGCCAGCAGCTTCGGACTAGCGGCTTCTTACGAGCAGTACTTC. The variable domain in full, with the rest retrieved from reference TRBV7-8 and TRBJ2-7, is GAGVSQSPRYKVAKRGQDVALRCDPISGHVSLFWYQQALGQGPEFLTYFQNEAQLDKSGLPSDRFFAERPEGSVSTLKIQRTQQEDSAVYLCASSFGLAASYEQYFGPGTRLTVT.